One sample yielded the 10 T cell receptor beta chains listed below, sequenced in a study of T cell clones after liver transplantation. Profiling relied on immunoSEQ multiplex PCR, and the TCRdb table lists in-frame clones only, not all of them. The data show around 71,000 clones, 80% seen once. This specimen was CD4+ T cells from blood, taken 12 months after liver transplant. Source of these receptors: a human patient who received a liver transplant. T cells may partly derive from the graft donor.

The rearrangement uses TRBV5-4 and TRBJ1-4; D unresolved. From germline, CDR1 is SGHNT and CDR2 YYREEE (reference sequence). V was clipped by 0 bases and J by 4 bases, with 7 bases between them. The CDR3 totals 14 residues. Written as DNA, the CDR3 is TGTGCCAGCAGCTTGGGTCTGAGTAATGAAAAACTGTTTTTT. Amino acid sequence: CASSLGLSNEKLFF.

This chain links TRBV7-8 with TRBJ2-5; D might be TRBD1 (6 bases). Germline CDR1 reads SGHVS; CDR2 reads FQNEAQ. Trimming cost V 1 base and J 5 bases, with 14 bases left between them. The CDR3 runs 15 residues. The chain's CDR3 is CASSLGRDKFETQYF. DNA of the CDR3: TGTGCCAGCAGCTTAGGCCGGGACAAATTCGAGACCCAGTACTTC.

The chain uses TRBV30 and TRBJ2-1; tentatively, D is TRBD1 or TRBD2 (5 bases each). Germline loops: CDR1 GTSNPN, CDR2 SVGIG (reference sequence). The CDR3 sequence is 12 residues long. V gave up 5 bases and J gave up 7 bases, with 12 bases separating them. CDR3 sequence: CAWARWGNEQFF. The DNA for the CDR3 is TGTGCCTGGGCTCGATGGGGGAATGAGCAGTTCTTC.

The V gene is TRBV9, the J gene TRBJ2-1, with 12 positions matching TRBD2. The CDR3 contains 17 residues. Trimming took 4 bases from V and 0 from J; bases not matched to a gene: 5. Germline CDR1 is SGDLS and CDR2 is YYNGEE. In DNA, the CDR3 is TGTGCCAGCAGCCCGACTAGCGGGAGACTCTCCTACAATGAGCAGTTCTTC. This sequence encodes CASSPTSGRLSYNEQFF.

The chain's CDR3 is CASRTGSGHDTQYF. The CDR3 DNA sequence: TGTGCCAGCAGGACGGGTAGCGGGCATGATACGCAGTATTTT. This sequence joins TRBV6-1 and TRBJ2-3; 7 bases line up with TRBD2. V was pared by 6 bases and J by 6 bases, with 9 bases of the junction left unmatched. CDR1 MNHNS and CDR2 SASEGT come from the germline V gene. The CDR3 is 14 amino acids.

The chain carries TRBV5-6 and TRBJ2-7; the D gene is possibly TRBD2 (6 bases). Trimming shortened V by 0 bases and J by 3 bases, and 16 bases separated the two germline ends. The germline gives CDR1 SGHDT, CDR2 YYEEEE. The CDR3 contains 16 residues. For the CDR3, the DNA is TGTGCCAGCAGCTTGGCCGGGGCGGGGCCGAACTACGAGCAGTACTTC. It yields the protein CASSLAGAGPNYEQYF.

The J gene is TRBJ2-1, the V gene TRBV27; D possibly corresponds to TRBD2 (6 bases). V lost 3 bases, J lost 0 bases, and 12 bases lay in between. This CDR3 has 16 amino acids. Germline-derived CDR1 and CDR2 are MNHEY and SMNVEV (reference sequence). The CDR3 nucleotides read TGTGCCAGCAGTTTCTTAGGGAGGAGCTCCTACAATGAGCAGTTCTTC. Translating gives CASSFLGRSSYNEQFF.

The rearrangement uses TRBV6-1 and TRBJ2-3; possibly TRBD1 for D (5 bases). The CDR3 is 15 amino acids. Germline V gene lookup returns CDR1 MNHNS and CDR2 SASEGT. The V end was cut by 3 bases, the J end by 4 bases, with 14 bases between. The CDR3 DNA follows: TGTGCCAGCAGTGAGATTGGCAGGGCGGCAGATACGCAGTATTTT. This codes for CASSEIGRAADTQYF.

The V gene is TRBV2, the J gene TRBJ2-5; the match to TRBD2 covers 9 bases. Per the germline V gene, CDR1 is SNHLY and CDR2 is FYNNEI. The CDR3 has 14 residues. The V and J ends lost 4 bases and 5 bases, in that order; junction bases with no gene match: 5. The CDR3 reads CASSVNSGSETQYF. CDR3 bases: TGTGCCAGCAGTGTTAATAGCGGGAGTGAGACCCAGTACTTC.

This chain links TRBV5-1 with TRBJ2-5, with D possibly being TRBD1 (5 bases). The length of the CDR3 is 14 residues. Germline V lookup: CDR1 SGHRS, CDR2 YFSETQ. V was pared by 0 bases and J by 5 bases, with 11 bases between. CDR3 residues: CASSLGQPRETQYF. CDR3 DNA: TGCGCCAGCAGCTTGGGACAGCCCCGGGAGACCCAGTACTTC.